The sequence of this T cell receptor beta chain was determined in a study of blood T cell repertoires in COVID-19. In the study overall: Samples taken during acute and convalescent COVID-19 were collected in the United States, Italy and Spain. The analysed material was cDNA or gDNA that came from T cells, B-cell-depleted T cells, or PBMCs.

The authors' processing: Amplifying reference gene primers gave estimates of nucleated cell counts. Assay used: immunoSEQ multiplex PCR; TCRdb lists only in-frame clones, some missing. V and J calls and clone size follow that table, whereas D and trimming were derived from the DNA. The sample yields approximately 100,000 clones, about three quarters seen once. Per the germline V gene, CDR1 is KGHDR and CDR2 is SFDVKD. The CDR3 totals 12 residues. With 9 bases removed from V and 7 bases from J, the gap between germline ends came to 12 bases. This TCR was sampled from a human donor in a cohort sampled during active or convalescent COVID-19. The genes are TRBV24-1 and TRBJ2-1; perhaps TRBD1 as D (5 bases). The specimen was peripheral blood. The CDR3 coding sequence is TGTGCCACCGGGGCGGATCGAAATGAGCAGTTCTTC. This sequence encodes CATGADRNEQFF.